This T cell receptor (beta chain) derives from a study of STAT5B mutations in CD4+ large granular lymphocyte leukemia. Study context: Healthy donors showed HLA-associated enrichment of the CDR3 'QG' motif.

Germline loops: CDR1 SGDLS, CDR2 YYNGEE. The CDR3 has 13 residues. Concerning this clone: Its antigen remains unknown. Compared with germline, one end of the junction differs, possibly owing to a read error.

Sequencing used immunoSEQ multiplex PCR; TCRdb keeps in-frame clones, though not all of them. The profile shows about 38,000 clones, about 81% of them singletons. Study outcomes and limitations: The CD4+ versus CD8+ T-LGLL clonality difference may reflect limited sample size. Without putative leukemic clones, patient CD4-sorted repertoires remained more clonal than healthy CD4+ repertoires.

Sequenced input: CD4+ T cells from blood buffy coats. The sequence came from a human donor in good health. The J gene is TRBJ2-5, the V gene TRBV9; D is tentatively TRBD1 or TRBD2 (5 bases each). The CDR3: CASSVGTQETQYF. In DNA form, the CDR3 reads TGTGCCAGCAGTGTAGGGACCCAAGAGACCCAGTACTTC. The full variable domain, its missing parts supplied by reference TRBV9 and TRBJ2-5, is DSGVTQTPKHLITATGQRVTLRCSPRSGDLSVYWYQQSLDQGLQFLIQYYNGEERAKGNILERFSAQQFPDLHSELNLSSLELGDSALYFCASSVGTQETQYFGPGTRLLVL.